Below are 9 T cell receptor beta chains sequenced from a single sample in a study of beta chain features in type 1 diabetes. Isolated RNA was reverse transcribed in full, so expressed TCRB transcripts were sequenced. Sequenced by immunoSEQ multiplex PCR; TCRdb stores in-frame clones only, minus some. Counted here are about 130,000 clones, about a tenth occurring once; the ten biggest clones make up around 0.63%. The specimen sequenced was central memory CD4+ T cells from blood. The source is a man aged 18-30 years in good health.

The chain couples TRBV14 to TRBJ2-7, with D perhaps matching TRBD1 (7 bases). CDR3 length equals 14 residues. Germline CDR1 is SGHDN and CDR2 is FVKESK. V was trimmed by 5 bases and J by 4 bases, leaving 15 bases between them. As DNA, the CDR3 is TGTGCCAGCAGCTGGAGGGACAGCCTGTACGAGCAGTACTTC. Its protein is CASSWRDSLYEQYF. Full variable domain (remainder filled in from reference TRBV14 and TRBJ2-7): EAGVTQFPSHSVIEKGQTVTLRCDPISGHDNLYWYRRVMGKEIKFLLHFVKESKQDESGMPNNRFLAERTGGTYSTLKVQPAELEDSGVYFCASSWRDSLYEQYFGPGTRLTVT.

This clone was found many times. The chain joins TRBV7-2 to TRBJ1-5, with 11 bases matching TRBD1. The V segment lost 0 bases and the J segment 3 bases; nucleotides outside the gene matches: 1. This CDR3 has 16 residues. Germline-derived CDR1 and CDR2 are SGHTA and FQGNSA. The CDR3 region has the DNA TGTGCCAGCAGCTTAGCGGACAGGGGGCACAATCAGCCCCAGCATTTT. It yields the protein CASSLADRGHNQPQHF.

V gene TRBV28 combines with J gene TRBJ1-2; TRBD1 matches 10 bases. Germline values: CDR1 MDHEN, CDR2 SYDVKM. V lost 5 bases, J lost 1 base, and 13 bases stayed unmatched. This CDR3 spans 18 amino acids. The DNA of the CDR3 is TGTGCCAGCAGTCCACATCAACCGGGACAGGGGATTAACTATGGCTACACCTTC. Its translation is CASSPHQPGQGINYGYTF.

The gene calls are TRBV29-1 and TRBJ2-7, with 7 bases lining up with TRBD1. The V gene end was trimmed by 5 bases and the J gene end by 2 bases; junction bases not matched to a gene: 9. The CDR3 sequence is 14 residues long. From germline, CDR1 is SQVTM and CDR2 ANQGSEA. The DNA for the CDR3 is TGCAGCGTTCAACGGGGACAGACCCCCTACGAGCAGTACTTC. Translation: CSVQRGQTPYEQYF.

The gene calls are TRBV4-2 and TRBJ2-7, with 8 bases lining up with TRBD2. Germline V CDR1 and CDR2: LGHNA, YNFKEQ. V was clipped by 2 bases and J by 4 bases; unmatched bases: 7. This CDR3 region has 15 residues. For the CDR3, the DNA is TGTGCCAGCAGCCAATTGTGGGCTAGCGGGTACGAGCAGTACTTC. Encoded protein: CASSQLWASGYEQYF.

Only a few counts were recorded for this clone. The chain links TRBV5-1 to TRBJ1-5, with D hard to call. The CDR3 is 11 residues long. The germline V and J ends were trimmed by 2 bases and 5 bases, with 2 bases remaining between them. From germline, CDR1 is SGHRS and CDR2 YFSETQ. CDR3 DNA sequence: TGCGCCAGCAGCTTCGATCAGCCCCAGCATTTT. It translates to CASSFDQPQHF.

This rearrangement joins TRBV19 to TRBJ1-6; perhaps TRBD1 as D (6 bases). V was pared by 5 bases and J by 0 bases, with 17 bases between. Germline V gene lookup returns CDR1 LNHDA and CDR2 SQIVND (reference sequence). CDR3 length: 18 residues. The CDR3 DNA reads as TGTGCCAGTAGTCCCCGGGGGGGCAGGAGCTCCTATAATTCACCCCTCCACTTT. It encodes CASSPRGGRSSYNSPLHF. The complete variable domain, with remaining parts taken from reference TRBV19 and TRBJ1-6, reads DGGITQSPKYLFRKEGQNVTLSCEQNLNHDAMYWYRQDPGQGLRLIYYSQIVNDFQKGDIAEGYSVSREKKESFPLTVTSAQKNPTAFYLCASSPRGGRSSYNSPLHFGNGTRLTVT.

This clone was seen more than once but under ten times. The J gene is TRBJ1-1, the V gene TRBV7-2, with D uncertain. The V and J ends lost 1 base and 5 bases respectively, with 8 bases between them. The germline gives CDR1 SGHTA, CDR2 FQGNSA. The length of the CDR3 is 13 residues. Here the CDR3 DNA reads TGTGCCAGCAGCTTAGATGGGGAGACTGAAGCTTTCTTT. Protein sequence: CASSLDGETEAFF. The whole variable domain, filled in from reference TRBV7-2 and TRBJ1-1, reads GAGVSQSPSNKVTEKGKDVELRCDPISGHTALYWYRQSLGQGLEFLIYFQGNSAPDKSGLPSDRFSAERTGGSVSTLTIQRTQQEDSAVYLCASSLDGETEAFFGQGTRLTVV.

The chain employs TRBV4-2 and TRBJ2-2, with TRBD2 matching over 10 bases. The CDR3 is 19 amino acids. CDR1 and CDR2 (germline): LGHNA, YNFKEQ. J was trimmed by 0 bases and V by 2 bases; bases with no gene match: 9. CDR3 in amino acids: CASSQIPSGGHSNTGELFF. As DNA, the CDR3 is TGTGCCAGCAGCCAAATCCCTAGCGGGGGCCACTCGAACACCGGGGAGCTGTTTTTT.